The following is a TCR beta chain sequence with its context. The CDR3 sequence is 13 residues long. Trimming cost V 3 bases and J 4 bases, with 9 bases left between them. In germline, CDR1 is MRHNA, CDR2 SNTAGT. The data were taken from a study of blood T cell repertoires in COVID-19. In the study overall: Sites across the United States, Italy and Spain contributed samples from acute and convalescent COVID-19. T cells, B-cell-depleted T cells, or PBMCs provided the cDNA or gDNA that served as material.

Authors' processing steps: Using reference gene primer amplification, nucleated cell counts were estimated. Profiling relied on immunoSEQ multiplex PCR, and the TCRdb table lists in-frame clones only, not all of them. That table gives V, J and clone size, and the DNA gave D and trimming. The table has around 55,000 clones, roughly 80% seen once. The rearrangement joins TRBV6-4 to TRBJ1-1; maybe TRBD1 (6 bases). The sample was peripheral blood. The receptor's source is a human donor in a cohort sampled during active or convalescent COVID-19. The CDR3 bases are TGTGCCAGCAGTGAACAGGGTCCCACTGAAGCTTTCTTT. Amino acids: CASSEQGPTEAFF.